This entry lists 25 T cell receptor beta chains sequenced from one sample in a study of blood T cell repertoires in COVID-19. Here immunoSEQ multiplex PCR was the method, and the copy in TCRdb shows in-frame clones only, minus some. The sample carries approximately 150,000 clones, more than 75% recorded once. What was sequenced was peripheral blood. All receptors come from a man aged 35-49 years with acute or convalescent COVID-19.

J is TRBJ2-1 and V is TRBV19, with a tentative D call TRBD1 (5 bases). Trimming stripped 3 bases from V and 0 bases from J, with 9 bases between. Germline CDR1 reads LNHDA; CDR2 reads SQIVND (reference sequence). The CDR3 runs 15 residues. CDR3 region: CASSIDRSSYNEQFF. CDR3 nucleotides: TGTGCCAGTAGTATTGACAGAAGCTCCTACAATGAGCAGTTCTTC.

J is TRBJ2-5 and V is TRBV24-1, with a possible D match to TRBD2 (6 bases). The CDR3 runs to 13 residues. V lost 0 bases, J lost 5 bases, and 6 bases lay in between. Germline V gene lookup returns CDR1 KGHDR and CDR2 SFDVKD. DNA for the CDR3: TGTGCCACCAGTGATTTGGGGGGGGAGACCCAGTACTTC. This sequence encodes CATSDLGGETQYF.

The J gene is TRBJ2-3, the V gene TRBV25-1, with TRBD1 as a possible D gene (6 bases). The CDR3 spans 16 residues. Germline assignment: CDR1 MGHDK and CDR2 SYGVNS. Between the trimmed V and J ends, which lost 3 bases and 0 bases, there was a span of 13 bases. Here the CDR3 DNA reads TGTGCCAGCAGTGAGACAGGCCGAACTAGCACAGATACGCAGTATTTT. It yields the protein CASSETGRTSTDTQYF.

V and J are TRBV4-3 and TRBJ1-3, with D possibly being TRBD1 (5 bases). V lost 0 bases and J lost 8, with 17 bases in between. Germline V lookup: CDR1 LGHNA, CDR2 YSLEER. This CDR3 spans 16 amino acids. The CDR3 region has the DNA TGCGCCAGCAGCCAAGATCGGGAGGGGAGTAGGTACACCATATATTTT. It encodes CASSQDREGSRYTIYF.

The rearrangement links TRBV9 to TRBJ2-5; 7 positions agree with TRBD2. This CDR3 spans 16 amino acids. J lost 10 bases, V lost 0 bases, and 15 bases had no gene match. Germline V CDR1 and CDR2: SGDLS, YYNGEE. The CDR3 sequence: CASSVGFSPASGGQYF. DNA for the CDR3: TGTGCCAGCAGCGTAGGGTTTTCGCCAGCGTCGGGAGGCCAGTACTTC.

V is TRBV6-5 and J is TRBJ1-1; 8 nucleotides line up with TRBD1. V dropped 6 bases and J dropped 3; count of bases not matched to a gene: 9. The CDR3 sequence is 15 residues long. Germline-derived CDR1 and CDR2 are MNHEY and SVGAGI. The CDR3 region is CASSRKDRVDTEAFF. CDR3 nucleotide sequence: TGTGCCAGCAGCAGGAAGGACAGGGTCGACACTGAAGCTTTCTTT.

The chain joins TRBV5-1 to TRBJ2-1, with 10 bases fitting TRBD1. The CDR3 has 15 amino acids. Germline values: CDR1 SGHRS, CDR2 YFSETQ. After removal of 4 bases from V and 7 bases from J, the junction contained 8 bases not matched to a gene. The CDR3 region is CASSTRTGGGNEQFF. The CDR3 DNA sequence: TGCGCCAGCAGCACAAGGACAGGGGGAGGGAATGAGCAGTTCTTC.

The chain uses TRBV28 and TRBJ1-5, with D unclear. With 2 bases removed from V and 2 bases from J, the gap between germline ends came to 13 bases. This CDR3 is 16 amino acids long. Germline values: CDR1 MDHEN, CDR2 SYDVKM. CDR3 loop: CASSLVGGGGNQPQHF. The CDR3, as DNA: TGTGCCAGCAGTTTAGTAGGAGGAGGAGGCAATCAGCCCCAGCATTTT.

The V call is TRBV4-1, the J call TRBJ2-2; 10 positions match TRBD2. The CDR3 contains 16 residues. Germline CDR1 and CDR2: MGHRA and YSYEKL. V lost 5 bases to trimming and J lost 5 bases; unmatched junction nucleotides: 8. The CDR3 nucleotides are TGCGCCAGCAGCAAAGCACTAGCGGGGCAAACCGGGGAGCTGTTTTTT. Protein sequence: CASSKALAGQTGELFF.

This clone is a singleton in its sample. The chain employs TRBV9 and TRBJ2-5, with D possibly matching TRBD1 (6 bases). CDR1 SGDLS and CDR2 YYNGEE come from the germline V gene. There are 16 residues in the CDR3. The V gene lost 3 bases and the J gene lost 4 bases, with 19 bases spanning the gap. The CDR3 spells CASSAGVGQRGETQYF. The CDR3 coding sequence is TGTGCCAGCAGCGCAGGTGTTGGACAGAGGGGAGAGACCCAGTACTTC.

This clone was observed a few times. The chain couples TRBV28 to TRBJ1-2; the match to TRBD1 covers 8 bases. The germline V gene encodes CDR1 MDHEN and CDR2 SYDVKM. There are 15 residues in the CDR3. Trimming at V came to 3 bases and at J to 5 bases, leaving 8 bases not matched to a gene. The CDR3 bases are TGTGCCAGCAGTTTGGGGCAGGGGGCAAGGTATGGCTACACCTTC. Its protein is CASSLGQGARYGYTF.

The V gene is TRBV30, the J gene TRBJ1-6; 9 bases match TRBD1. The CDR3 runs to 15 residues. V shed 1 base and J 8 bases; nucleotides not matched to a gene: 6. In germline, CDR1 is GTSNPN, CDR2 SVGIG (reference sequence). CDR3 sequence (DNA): TGTGCCTGGAGTGCGGGACAGGGAGTTTATTCACCCCTCCACTTT. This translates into CAWSAGQGVYSPLHF.

Here the CDR3 reads CASSRLTSGGAGNEQFF. The DNA of the CDR3 is TGTGCCAGCAGCCGATTGACTAGCGGGGGGGCCGGTAATGAGCAGTTCTTC. The V call is TRBV7-3, the J call TRBJ2-1; 14 nucleotides agree with TRBD2. The CDR3 length is 17 residues. Per germline, CDR1 SGHTA and CDR2 FQGTGA. J lost 7 bases, V lost 5 bases, and 10 bases had no gene match. Filled out from reference TRBV7-3 and TRBJ2-1, the complete variable domain reads GAGVSQTPSNKVTEKGKYVELRCDPISGHTALYWYRQSLGQGPEFLIYFQGTGAADDSGLPNDRFFAVRPEGSVSTLKIQRTERGDSAVYLCASSRLTSGGAGNEQFFGPGTRLTVL.

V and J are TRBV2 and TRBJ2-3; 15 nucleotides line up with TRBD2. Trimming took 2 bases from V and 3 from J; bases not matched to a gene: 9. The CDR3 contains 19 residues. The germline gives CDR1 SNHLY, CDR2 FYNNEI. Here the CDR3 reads CASSEPPGLAGGITDTQYF. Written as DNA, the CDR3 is TGTGCCAGCAGTGAACCCCCCGGACTAGCGGGGGGGATAACAGATACGCAGTATTTT.

Here the CDR3 DNA reads TGTGCCAGCAGCGCAACGACAGGGGGGCCCTTCAATGAGCAGTTCTTC. Its protein is CASSATTGGPFNEQFF. V and J are TRBV21-1 and TRBJ2-1; the D call in the table, TRBD1, was not verified against the DNA. TRBV21-1 is designated a pseudogene. CDR3 length: 16 amino acids.

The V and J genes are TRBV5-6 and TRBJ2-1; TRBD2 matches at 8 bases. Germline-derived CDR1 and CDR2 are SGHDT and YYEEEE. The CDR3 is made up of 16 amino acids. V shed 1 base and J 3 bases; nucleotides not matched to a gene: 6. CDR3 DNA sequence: TGTGCCAGCAGCTTGTTAAGCGGGGGCTACTACAATGAGCAGTTCTTC. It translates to CASSLLSGGYYNEQFF.

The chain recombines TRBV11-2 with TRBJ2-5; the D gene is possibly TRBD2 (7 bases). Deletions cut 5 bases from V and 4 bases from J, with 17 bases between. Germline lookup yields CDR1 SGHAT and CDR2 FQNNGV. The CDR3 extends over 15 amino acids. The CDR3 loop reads CASSPTRGGAETQYF. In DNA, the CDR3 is TGTGCCAGCAGCCCTACTCGAGGGGGGGCAGAGACCCAGTACTTC. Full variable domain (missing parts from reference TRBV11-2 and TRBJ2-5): EAGVAQSPRYKIIEKRQSVAFWCNPISGHATLYWYQQILGQGPKLLIQFQNNGVVDDSQLPKDRFSAERLKGVDSTLKIQPAKLEDSAVYLCASSPTRGGAETQYFGPGTRLLVL.

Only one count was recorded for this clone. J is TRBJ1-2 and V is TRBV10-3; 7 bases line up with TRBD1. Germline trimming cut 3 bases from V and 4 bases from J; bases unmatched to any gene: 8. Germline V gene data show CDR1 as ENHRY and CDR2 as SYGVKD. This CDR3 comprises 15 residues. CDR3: CAISDFWGQRYGYTF. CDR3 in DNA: TGTGCCATCAGTGATTTCTGGGGACAGCGCTATGGCTACACCTTC.

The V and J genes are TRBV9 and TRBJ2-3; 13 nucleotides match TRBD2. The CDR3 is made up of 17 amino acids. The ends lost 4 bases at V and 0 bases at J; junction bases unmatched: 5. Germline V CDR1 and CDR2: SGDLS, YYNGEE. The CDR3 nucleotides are TGTGCCAGCAGCATCGGACTAGCGGGGGACAGCACAGATACGCAGTATTTT. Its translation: CASSIGLAGDSTDTQYF.

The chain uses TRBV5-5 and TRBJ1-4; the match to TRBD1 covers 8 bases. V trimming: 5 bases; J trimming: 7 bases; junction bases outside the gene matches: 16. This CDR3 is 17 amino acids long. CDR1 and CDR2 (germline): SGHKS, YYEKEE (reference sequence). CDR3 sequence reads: CASRQSAGGRKGEKLFF. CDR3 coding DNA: TGTGCCAGCAGACAATCGGCAGGGGGCAGGAAGGGTGAAAAACTGTTTTTT.

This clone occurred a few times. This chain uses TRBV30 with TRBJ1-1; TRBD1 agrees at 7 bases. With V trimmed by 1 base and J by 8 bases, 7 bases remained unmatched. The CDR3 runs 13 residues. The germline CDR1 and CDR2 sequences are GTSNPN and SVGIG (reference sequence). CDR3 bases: TGTGCCTGGAGTGCCCAACTACAGGGGGAAGCTTTCTTT. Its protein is CAWSAQLQGEAFF.

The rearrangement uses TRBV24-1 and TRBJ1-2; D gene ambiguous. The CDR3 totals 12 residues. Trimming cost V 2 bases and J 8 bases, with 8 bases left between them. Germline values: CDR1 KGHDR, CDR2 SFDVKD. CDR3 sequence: CATSDWGGGYTF. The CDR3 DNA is TGTGCCACCAGTGATTGGGGAGGAGGCTACACCTTC.

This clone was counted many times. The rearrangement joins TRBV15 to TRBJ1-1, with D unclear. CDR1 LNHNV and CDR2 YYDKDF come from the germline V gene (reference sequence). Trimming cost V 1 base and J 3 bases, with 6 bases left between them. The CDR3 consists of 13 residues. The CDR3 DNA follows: TGTGCCACCAGCAGAGTGAGGGACACTGAAGCTTTCTTT. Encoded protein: CATSRVRDTEAFF.

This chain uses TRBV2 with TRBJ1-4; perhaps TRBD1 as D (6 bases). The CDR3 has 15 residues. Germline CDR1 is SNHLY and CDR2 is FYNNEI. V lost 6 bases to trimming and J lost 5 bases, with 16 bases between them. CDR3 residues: CASSPQGKSNEKLFF. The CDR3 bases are TGTGCCAGCAGCCCACAGGGAAAGAGCAATGAAAAACTGTTTTTT.

The CDR3 bases are TGCGCCAGCAGCTTGGGCATCAGGTGGGGAGACAACACTGAAGCTTTCTTT. Its translation is CASSLGIRWGDNTEAFF. J is TRBJ1-1 and V is TRBV5-1; D gene uncertain. V shed 0 bases and J shed 2 bases, with 17 bases lying between them. The CDR3 runs 17 residues. CDR1 and CDR2 from the germline V gene are SGHRS and YFSETQ.